This TCR beta chain came from a study of blood T cells in healthy people across ages (dated by TCRdb to 2014 to 2015). Concerning the study at large: Template switching captured roughly one uniquely barcoded TCR beta cDNA molecule per two T cells in model experiments. To track age-related changes in TCR beta repertoire diversity, the study relied on deep sequencing normalized with unique cDNA molecular identifiers. Four age groups were formed from the donors: young (average about 16 years), middle-aged (around 39), aged (about 62) and long-lived (approximately 80). To avoid experimental bias, donors of different ages were distributed randomly across sequencing lanes. The study analyzed two additional independent replicas of 1 million unique cDNA reads from the same blood draw for two donors, one aged 18 to 29 and one aged 80 or older. What the work shows at the level of the full study, not this receptor alone: As age increased, observed TCR beta diversity per million T cells dropped in a roughly linear way, and a significant reduction was already evident by age roughly 36. Compared with the aged group, more naive CD4+ T cells, fewer expanded clones and increased TCR diversity were shown by the long-lived group, suggesting age selection. A strong correlation was found between observed TCR beta diversity and the percentage of naive T cells measured by flow cytometry. Total diversity estimates from one million sequenced T cells were considered lower bounds and underestimates. Conclusive comparison of naive and antigen-experienced compartments was prevented by the profiling of bulk unsorted PBMCs. Donor CMV infection status was unknown, potentially confounding age-related changes in expanded clonotypes.

Comments on this clonotype: It has no known antigen specificity. No base quality information exists; no much larger clone differs at one position.

Library prep was done by 5' RACE. TCRdb shows the sequencer as Illumina HiSeq 2500. The second PCR ran for roughly 7 to 12 cycles and used a J-beta primer mix along with a sample-barcoded 5' primer. A template-switch 5' adaptor carrying 12 random nucleotides introduced a unique molecular identifier onto each TCR beta cDNA molecule. Each sample yielded at least 3 million CDR3-containing paired-end reads. All of the RNA was converted into first-strand cDNA using the Mint cDNA synthesis kit, with a TRBC-specific oligonucleotide serving as the primer. All cDNA was treated with uracil-DNA glycosylase and then went through a first 18-cycle PCR with the universal primers M1SS and BC2_uni_R. The source study handled its data this way. Normalization of each sample was performed by random selection of 1 million high-quality reads, each carrying a distinct molecular identifier. Reads with shared molecular identifiers were discarded instead of being binned into consensus sequences. CDR3 identification, clonotype clustering and error correction used MiTCR with a Q25 quality threshold and the strictest error-elimination algorithm. A nonparametric unseen species model with Euler transformation was used to estimate a lower bound on total TCR beta diversity. TCRdb handled the public reads itself, with Q25 trimming in fastp and clone calling in MiXCR, and kept productive beta chains. CDR3 protein sequences are deduplicated, and each keeps its most common genes and DNA. Here the V and J calls rest on TCRdb's processing, not on the authors' analysis. This sample has over 950,000 distinct CDR3 sequences in its table, and 51% of those were observed once. Of the sample, over 20% is held by the ten largest clones.

The germline V gene (reference sequence) provides CDR1 DFQATT and CDR2 SNEGSKA. CDR3 length: 13 amino acids, cysteine to phenylalanine. Only the CDR3 region is kept as DNA, spanning 39 bases read in frame from base 1. V is clipped by 8 bases and J by 0 bases, and the sequence between their germline boundaries is 13 bases long. The 39 donors, aged about 6 to 95 years, were systemically healthy Caucasian individuals from Russia. Approximately 11 milliliters of peripheral blood were drawn from each donor into EDTA-treated Vacutainer tubes. Ficoll-Paque density-gradient centrifugation was used to isolate PBMCs, with at least 6 million obtained per sample. Total RNA, at least 5 micrograms per sample, was extracted from PBMCs with Trizol reagent. For every donor, an aliquot of PBMCs went through flow cytometry to measure the percentages of naive CD45RAhigh/CD27high T cells.

The rearrangement combines TRBV20-1 with TRBJ2-5; TRBD2 is a possible D gene, resting on 6 matching bases. The receptor's source is a woman in her fifties or sixties in good health. The sequencing sample was made of blood. The CDR3 protein is CSYLLANQETQYF. The sequenced DNA: TGCAGTTATCTGCTAGCGAACCAAGAGACCCAGTACTTC.